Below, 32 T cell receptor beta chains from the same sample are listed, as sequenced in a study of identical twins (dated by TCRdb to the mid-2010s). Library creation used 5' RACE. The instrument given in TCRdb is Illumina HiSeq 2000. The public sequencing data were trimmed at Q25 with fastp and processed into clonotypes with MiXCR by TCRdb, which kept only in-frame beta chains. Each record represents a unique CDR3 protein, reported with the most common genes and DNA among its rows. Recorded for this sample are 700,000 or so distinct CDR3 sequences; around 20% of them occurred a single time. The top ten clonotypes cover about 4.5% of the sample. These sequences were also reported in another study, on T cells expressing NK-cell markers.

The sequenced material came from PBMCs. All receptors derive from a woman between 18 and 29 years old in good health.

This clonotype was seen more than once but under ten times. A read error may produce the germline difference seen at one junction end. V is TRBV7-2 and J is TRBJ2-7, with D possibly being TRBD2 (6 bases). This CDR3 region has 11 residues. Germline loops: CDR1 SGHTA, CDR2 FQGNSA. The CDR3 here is CASRRDRELDF. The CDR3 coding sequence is TGTGCCAGCAGACGGGACCGGGAGCTAGACTTC.

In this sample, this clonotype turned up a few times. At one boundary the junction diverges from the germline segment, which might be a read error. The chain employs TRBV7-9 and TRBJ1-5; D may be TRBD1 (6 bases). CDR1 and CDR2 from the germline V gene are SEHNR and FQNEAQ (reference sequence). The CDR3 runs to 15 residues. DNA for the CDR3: TGTGCCAGCAGCTTAGATTGGGGGGGCAACCAGCCCCAGCATTTT. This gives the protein CASSLDWGGNQPQHF.

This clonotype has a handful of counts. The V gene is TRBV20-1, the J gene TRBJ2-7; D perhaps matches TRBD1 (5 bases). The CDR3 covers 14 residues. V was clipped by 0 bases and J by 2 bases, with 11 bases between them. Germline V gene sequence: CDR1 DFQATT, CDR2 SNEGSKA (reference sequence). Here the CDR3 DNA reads TGCAGTGCTAGAGACCCAGGGATTACCTACGAGCAGTACTTC. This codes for CSARDPGITYEQYF.

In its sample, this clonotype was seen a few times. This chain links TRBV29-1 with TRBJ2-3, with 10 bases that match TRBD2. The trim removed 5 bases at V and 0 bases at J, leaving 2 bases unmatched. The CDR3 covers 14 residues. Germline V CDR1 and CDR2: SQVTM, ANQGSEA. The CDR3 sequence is CSVLAGASTDTQYF. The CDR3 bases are TGCAGCGTTCTAGCGGGAGCAAGCACAGATACGCAGTATTTT.

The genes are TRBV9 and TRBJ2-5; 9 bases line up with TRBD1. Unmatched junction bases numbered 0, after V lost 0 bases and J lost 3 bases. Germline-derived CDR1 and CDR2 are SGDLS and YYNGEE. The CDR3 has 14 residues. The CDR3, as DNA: TGTGCCAGCAGCGTAGGGACAGGGGAAGAGACCCAGTACTTC. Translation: CASSVGTGEETQYF.

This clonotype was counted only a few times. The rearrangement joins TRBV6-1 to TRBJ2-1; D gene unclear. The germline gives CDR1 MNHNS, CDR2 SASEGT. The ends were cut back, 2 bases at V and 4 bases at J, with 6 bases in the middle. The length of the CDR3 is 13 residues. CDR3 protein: CASSEKGYNEQFF. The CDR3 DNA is TGTGCCAGCAGTGAAAAAGGGTACAATGAGCAGTTCTTC.

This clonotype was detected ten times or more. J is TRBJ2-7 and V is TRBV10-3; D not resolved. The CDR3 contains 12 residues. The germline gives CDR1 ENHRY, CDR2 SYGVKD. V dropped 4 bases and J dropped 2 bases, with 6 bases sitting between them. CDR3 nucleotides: TGTGCCATCAGTGCAACTACCTACGAGCAGTACTTC. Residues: CAISATTYEQYF.

The CDR3 bases are TGTGCCAGCAGCTTAAGGGCCAGGGTAGAAGCTTTCTTT. Its protein is CASSLRARVEAFF. The chain has TRBV11-2 and TRBJ1-1; TRBD1 might be the D (5 bases). The CDR3 consists of 13 residues. V was clipped by 2 bases and J by 8 bases, with 12 bases between them. Per germline, CDR1 SGHAT and CDR2 FQNNGV.

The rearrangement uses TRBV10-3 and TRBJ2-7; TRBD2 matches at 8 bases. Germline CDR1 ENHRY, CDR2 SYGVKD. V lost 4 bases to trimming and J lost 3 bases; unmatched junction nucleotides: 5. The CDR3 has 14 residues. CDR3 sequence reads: CAISVNGRDYEQYF. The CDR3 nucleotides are TGTGCCATCAGTGTCAACGGGAGGGACTACGAGCAGTACTTC.

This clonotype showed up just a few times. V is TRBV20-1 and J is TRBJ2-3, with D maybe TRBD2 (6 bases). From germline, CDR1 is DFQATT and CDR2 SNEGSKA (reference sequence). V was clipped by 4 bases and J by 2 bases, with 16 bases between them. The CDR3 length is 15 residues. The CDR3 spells CSATYDSGITDTQYF. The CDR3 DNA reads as TGCAGTGCTACCTATGATAGCGGTATCACAGATACGCAGTATTTT.

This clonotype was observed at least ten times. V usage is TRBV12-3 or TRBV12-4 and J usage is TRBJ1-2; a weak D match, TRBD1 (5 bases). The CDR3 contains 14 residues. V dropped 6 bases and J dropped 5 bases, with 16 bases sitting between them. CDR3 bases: TGTGCCAGCAGCGAGCGGGGCCGAATGTATGGCTACACCTTC. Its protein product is CASSERGRMYGYTF.

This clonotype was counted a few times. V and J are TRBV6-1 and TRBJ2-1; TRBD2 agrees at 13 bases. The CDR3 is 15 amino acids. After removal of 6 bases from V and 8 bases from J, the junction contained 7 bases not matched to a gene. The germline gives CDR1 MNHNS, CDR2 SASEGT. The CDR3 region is CASSPGTSGAHEQFF. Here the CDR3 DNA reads TGTGCCAGCAGCCCGGGGACTAGCGGGGCCCATGAGCAGTTCTTC.

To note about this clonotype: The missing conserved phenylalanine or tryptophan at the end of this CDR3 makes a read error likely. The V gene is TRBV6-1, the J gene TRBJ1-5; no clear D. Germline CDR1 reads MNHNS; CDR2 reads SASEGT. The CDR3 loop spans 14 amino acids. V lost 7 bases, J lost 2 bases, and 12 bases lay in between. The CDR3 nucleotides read TGTGCCAGCAACCTGGGCGCCGGCAATCAGCCCCAGCATTTG. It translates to CASNLGAGNQPQHL.

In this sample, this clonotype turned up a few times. For the CDR3, the DNA is TGTGCCAGCAGTCTCTCTGGATCTCACGACGAGCAGTACTTC. Translation gives CASSLSGSHDEQYF. V is TRBV6-1 and J is TRBJ2-7; D gene unclear. V lost 5 bases, J lost 5 bases, and 16 bases lay in between. CDR3 length: 14 residues. Per the germline V gene, CDR1 is MNHNS and CDR2 is SASEGT.

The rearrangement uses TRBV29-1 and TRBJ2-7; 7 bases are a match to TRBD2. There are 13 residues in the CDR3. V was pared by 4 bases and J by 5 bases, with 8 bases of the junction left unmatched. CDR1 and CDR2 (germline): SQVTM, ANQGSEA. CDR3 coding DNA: TGCAGCGTTGTCGCGGCGGGAGACAACGAGCAGTACTTC. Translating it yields CSVVAAGDNEQYF.

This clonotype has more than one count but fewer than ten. The CDR3 reads CASSLRGPQGSGELFF. Written as DNA, the CDR3 is TGTGCCAGCAGTTTAAGGGGACCGCAGGGGTCCGGGGAGCTGTTTTTT. V gene TRBV12-3 or TRBV12-4 combines with J gene TRBJ2-2; D might be TRBD1 (6 bases). There are 16 residues in the CDR3. The V end was cut by 2 bases, the J end by 6 bases, with 16 bases between.

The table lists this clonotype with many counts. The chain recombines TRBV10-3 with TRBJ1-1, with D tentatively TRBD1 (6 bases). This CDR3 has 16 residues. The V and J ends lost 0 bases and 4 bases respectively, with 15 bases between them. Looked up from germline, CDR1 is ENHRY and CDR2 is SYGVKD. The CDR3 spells CAISESSGARGTEAFF. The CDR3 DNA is TGTGCCATCAGTGAGTCCTCGGGGGCTAGGGGCACTGAAGCTTTCTTT.

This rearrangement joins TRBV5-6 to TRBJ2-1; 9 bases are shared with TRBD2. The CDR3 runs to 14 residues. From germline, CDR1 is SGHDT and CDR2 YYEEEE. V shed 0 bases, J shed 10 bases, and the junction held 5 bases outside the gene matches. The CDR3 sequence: CASSLGLRGGEQFF. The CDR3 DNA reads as TGTGCCAGCAGCTTGGGTCTGCGGGGGGGCGAGCAGTTCTTC.

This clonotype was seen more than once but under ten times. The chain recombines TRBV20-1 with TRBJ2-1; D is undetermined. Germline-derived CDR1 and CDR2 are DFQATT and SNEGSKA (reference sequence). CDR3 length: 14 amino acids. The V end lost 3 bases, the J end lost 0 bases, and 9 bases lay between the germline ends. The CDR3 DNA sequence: TGCAGTGCTAGGAAATTTAACTCCTACAATGAGCAGTTCTTC. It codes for CSARKFNSYNEQFF.

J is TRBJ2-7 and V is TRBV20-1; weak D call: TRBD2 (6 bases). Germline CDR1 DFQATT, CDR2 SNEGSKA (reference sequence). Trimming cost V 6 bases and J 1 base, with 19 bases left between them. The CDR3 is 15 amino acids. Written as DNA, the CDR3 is TGCAGTGCCCGGGGGACGGGACGGCTTTCCTACGAGCAGTACTTC. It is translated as CSARGTGRLSYEQYF.

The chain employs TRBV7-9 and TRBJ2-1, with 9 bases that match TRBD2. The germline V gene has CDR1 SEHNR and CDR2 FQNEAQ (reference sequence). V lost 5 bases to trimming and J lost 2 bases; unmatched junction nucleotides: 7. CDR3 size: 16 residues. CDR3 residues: CASSRSGSGPYNEQFF. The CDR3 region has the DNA TGTGCCAGCAGCCGTAGCGGGAGTGGCCCCTACAATGAGCAGTTCTTC. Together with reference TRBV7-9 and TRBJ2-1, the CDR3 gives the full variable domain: DTGVSQNPRHKITKRGQNVTFRCDPISEHNRLYWYRQTLGQGPEFLTYFQNEAQLEKSRLLSDRFSAERPKGSFSTLEIQRTEQGDSAMYLCASSRSGSGPYNEQFFGPGTRLTVL.

The CDR3 DNA reads TGTGCCAGCAGTTCTACCGCTAGCGGACTCTACGAGCAGTACTTC. This translates into CASSSTASGLYEQYF. J is TRBJ2-7 and V is TRBV25-1, with 7 bases aligning to TRBD2. The J segment lost 3 bases and the V segment lost 5 bases, leaving 10 bases of the junction unmatched. This CDR3 comprises 15 residues. Germline CDR1 reads MGHDK; CDR2 reads SYGVNS.

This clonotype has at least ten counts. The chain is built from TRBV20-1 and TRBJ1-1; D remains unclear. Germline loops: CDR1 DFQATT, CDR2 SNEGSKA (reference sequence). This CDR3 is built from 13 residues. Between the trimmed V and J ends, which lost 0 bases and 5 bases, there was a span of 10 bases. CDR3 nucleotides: TGCAGTGCTAGAGACCCCGAGAGGACTGAAGCTTTCTTT. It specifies CSARDPERTEAFF.

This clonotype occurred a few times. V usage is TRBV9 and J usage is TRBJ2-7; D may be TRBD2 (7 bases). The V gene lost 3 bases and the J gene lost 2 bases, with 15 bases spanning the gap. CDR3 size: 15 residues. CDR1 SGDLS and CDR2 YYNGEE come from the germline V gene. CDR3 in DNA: TGTGCCAGCAGCGAGGGGGGACTATCTACCTACGAGCAGTACTTC. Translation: CASSEGGLSTYEQYF.

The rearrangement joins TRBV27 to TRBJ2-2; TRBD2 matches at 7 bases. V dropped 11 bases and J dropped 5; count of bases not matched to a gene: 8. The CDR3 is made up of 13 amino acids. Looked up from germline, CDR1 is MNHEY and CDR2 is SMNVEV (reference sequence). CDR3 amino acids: CACGLGATGELFF. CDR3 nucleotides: TGTGCCTGTGGACTAGGGGCGACCGGGGAGCTGTTTTTT.

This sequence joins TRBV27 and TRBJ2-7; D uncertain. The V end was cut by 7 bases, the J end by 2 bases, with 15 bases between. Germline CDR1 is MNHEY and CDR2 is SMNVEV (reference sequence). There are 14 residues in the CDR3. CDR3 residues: CASKTDRDAYEQYF. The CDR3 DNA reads TGTGCCAGCAAGACGGATAGGGATGCCTACGAGCAGTACTTC.

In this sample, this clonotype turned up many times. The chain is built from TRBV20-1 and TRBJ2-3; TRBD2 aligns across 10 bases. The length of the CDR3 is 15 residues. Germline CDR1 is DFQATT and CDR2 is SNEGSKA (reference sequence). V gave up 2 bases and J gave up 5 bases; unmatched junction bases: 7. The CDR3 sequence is CSARNLAGDGDTQYF. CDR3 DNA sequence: TGCAGTGCTAGAAACCTAGCGGGAGATGGAGATACGCAGTATTTT.

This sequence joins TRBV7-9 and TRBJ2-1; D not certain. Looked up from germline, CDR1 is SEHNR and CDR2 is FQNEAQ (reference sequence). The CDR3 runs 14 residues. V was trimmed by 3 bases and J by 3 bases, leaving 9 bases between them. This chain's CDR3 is CASSFGNYYNEQFF. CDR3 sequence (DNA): TGTGCCAGCAGCTTCGGAAACTACTACAATGAGCAGTTCTTC.

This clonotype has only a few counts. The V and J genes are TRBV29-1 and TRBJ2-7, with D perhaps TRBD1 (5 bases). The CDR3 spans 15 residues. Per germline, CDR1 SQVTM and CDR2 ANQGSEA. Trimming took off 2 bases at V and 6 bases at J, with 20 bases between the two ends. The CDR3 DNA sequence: TGCAGCGTTGAAACGGCAGGGCAGTTCTGGGGCGAGCAGTACTTC. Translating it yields CSVETAGQFWGEQYF.

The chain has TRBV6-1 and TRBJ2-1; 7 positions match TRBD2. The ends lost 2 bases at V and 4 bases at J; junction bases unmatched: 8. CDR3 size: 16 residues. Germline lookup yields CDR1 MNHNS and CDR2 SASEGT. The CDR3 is CASSESVPAGYNEQFF. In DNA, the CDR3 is TGTGCCAGCAGTGAAAGCGTCCCAGCGGGATACAATGAGCAGTTCTTC.

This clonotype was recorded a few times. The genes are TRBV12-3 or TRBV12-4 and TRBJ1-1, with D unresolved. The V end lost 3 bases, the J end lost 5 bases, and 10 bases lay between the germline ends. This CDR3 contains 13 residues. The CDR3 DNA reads TGTGCCAGCAGTTTCCAAGAAGGGACTGAAGCTTTCTTT. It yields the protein CASSFQEGTEAFF.

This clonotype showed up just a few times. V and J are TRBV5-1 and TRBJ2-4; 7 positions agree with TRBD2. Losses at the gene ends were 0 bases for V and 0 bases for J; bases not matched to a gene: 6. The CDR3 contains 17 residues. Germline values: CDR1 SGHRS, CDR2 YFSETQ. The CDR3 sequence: CASSLVAGAIAKNIQYF. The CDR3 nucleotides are TGCGCCAGCAGCTTGGTTGCGGGAGCTATAGCCAAAAACATTCAGTACTTC.